These 15 T cell receptor beta chains were all obtained from the same sample, sequenced in a study of T cell repertoires in cytomegalovirus infection. TCRdb reprocessed the reads via MiXCR and lists one record per CDR3 protein. The table records 85,000 to 130,000 distinct CDR3 sequences, 23% of them present only once. Specimen: CD8+ T cells from PBMCs. These receptors originate from a human donor in good health (CMV status not recorded). Some clones in this sample may be carry-over from other donors' samples.

This clonotype has only a few counts. This chain links TRBV7-6 with TRBJ2-5, with 10 bases fitting TRBD1. Looked up from germline, CDR1 is SGHVS and CDR2 is FNYEAQ. V lost 5 bases to trimming and J lost 4 bases; unmatched junction nucleotides: 7. The CDR3 is made up of 15 amino acids. Here the CDR3 reads CASSPRDRGRETQYF. As DNA, the CDR3 is TGTGCCAGCAGCCCGAGGGACAGGGGAAGAGAGACCCAGTACTTC.

The J gene is TRBJ2-2, the V gene TRBV28; D not resolved. The germline V and J ends were trimmed by 6 bases and 4 bases, with 15 bases remaining between them. Germline CDR1 reads MDHEN; CDR2 reads SYDVKM. The length of the CDR3 is 15 residues. DNA for the CDR3: TGTGCCAGCAGCTCCCAAGCGAGCCCCACCGGGGAGCTGTTTTTT. Amino acid sequence: CASSSQASPTGELFF.

Written as DNA, the CDR3 is TGTGCCAGTAGTCTCCTCGTTCGGGAGGGCCAGTATGAGCAGTTCTTC. Protein product: CASSLLVREGQYEQFF. The rearrangement links TRBV19 to TRBJ2-1, with 8 bases aligning to TRBD2. Per germline, CDR1 LNHDA and CDR2 SQIVND (reference sequence). The V segment lost 5 bases and the J segment 8 bases; nucleotides outside the gene matches: 14. This CDR3 spans 16 amino acids. The variable domain in full, completed from reference TRBV19 and TRBJ2-1, reads DGGITQSPKYLFRKEGQNVTLSCEQNLNHDAMYWYRQDPGQGLRLIYYSQIVNDFQKGDIAEGYSVSREKKESFPLTVTSAQKNPTAFYLCASSLLVREGQYEQFFGPGTRLTVL.

The chain joins TRBV4-3 to TRBJ2-1, with 9 positions matching TRBD1. Germline values: CDR1 LGHNA, CDR2 YSLEER. With V trimmed by 2 bases and J by 6 bases, 2 bases remained unmatched. This CDR3 contains 14 residues. CDR3 nucleotide sequence: TGCGCCAGCAGCCAAATGACAGGGGGCAATGAGCAGTTCTTC. Its protein is CASSQMTGGNEQFF.

This clonotype was detected many times. The chain has TRBV7-9 and TRBJ2-3; D may be TRBD1 (6 bases). V was pared by 4 bases and J by 2 bases, with 13 bases between. Per the germline V gene, CDR1 is SEHNR and CDR2 is FQNEAQ (reference sequence). The CDR3 spans 15 residues. The CDR3 DNA follows: TGTGCCAGCAGCTACCAGGGGTCCACCACAGATACGCAGTATTTT. This sequence encodes CASSYQGSTTDTQYF.

CDR3 coding DNA: TGTGCCAGCAGCCCAGGAGGCGGACAGAACTACGAGCAGTACTTC. Residues: CASSPGGGQNYEQYF. The chain joins TRBV7-9 to TRBJ2-7; tentative D call: TRBD1 (6 bases). The CDR3 is 15 amino acids. Germline V lookup: CDR1 SEHNR, CDR2 FQNEAQ (reference sequence). Trimming shortened V by 5 bases and J by 3 bases, and 17 bases separated the two germline ends. The full variable domain, completed using reference TRBV7-9 and TRBJ2-7, is DTGVSQNPRHKITKRGQNVTFRCDPISEHNRLYWYRQTLGQGPEFLTYFQNEAQLEKSRLLSDRFSAERPKGSFSTLEIQRTEQGDSAMYLCASSPGGGQNYEQYFGPGTRLTVT.

This clonotype was observed a single time. The rearrangement joins TRBV4-3 to TRBJ2-7; TRBD2 agrees at 12 bases. CDR1 and CDR2 (germline): LGHNA, YSLEER. The CDR3 extends over 17 amino acids. With 1 base clipped from V and 1 base from J, the junction kept 5 bases outside the gene matches. CDR3 in amino acids: CASSQGLAGDGSYEQYF. For the CDR3, the DNA is TGCGCCAGCAGCCAAGGACTAGCGGGAGATGGGTCCTACGAGCAGTACTTC.

This sequence joins TRBV13 and TRBJ2-2, with D perhaps matching TRBD1 or TRBD2 (5 bases each). This CDR3 comprises 15 residues. Trimming shortened V by 4 bases and J by 1 base, and 10 bases separated the two germline ends. Germline V gene data show CDR1 as PRHDT and CDR2 as FYEKMQ (reference sequence). The chain's CDR3 is CASSSGRQNTGELFF. Here the CDR3 DNA reads TGTGCCAGCAGCTCGGGACGGCAGAACACCGGGGAGCTGTTTTTT.

This clonotype was detected only a few times. V and J are TRBV28 and TRBJ2-7; TRBD1 matches at 8 bases. The V gene end was trimmed by 4 bases and the J gene end by 3 bases; junction bases not matched to a gene: 5. Looked up from germline, CDR1 is MDHEN and CDR2 is SYDVKM. The CDR3 length is 14 residues. The CDR3 sequence is CASSSGQEYYEQYF. The CDR3 DNA follows: TGTGCCAGCAGTTCGGGACAGGAATACTACGAGCAGTACTTC.

The chain has TRBV12-3 or TRBV12-4 and TRBJ2-5; 9 positions agree with TRBD2. CDR3 length equals 17 residues. With V trimmed by 6 bases and J by 5 bases, 16 bases remained unmatched. The CDR3 bases are TGTGCCAGCAGCCAAGAAGACGCCGGGACTAGCCGGGAGACCCAGTACTTC. Translating it yields CASSQEDAGTSRETQYF.

This clonotype was recorded a few times. This chain connects TRBV7-3 to TRBJ2-2; D ambiguous. CDR1 is SGHTA, CDR2 FQGTGA, per germline. The CDR3 sequence is 13 residues long. The V end was cut by 3 bases, the J end by 7 bases, with 9 bases between. The CDR3, as DNA: TGTGCCAGCAGCTTGGGCGCCCTCGGGGAGCTGTTTTTT. This encodes CASSLGALGELFF.

Worth noting for this clonotype: The junction shows a germline mismatch at one end, possibly a read error. The rearrangement uses TRBV30 and TRBJ2-7; either TRBD1 or TRBD2 may supply D (5 bases each). The CDR3 contains 14 residues. Germline CDR1 GTSNPN, CDR2 SVGIG (reference sequence). The CDR3 here is CDWSGTGQAYEQYF. Written as DNA, the CDR3 is TGTGACTGGAGTGGGACGGGGCAAGCCTACGAGCAGTACTTC.

This clonotype came up a few times. The chain joins TRBV28 to TRBJ1-1, with a tentative D call TRBD1 (5 bases). CDR1 MDHEN and CDR2 SYDVKM come from the germline V gene. The CDR3 sequence is 12 residues long. V lost 7 bases, J lost 5 bases, and 11 bases lay in between. CDR3 amino acids: CASIWGGTEAFF. In nucleotides, the CDR3 is TGTGCCAGCATCTGGGGGGGTACTGAAGCTTTCTTT.

V gene TRBV29-1 combines with J gene TRBJ2-1; TRBD2 aligns across 12 bases. Germline V gives CDR1 SQVTM, CDR2 ANQGSEA. This CDR3 contains 15 residues. The V segment lost 6 bases and the J segment 2 bases; nucleotides outside the gene matches: 5. The CDR3 DNA reads as TGCAGCGTCAGACTAGCGGGAGCGCCCTACAATGAGCAGTTCTTC. This gives the protein CSVRLAGAPYNEQFF.

This chain links TRBV20-1 with TRBJ2-7; 14 bases are shared with TRBD2. Trimming cost V 4 bases and J 5 bases; bases outside gene matches: 4. CDR3 size: 14 residues. Germline-derived CDR1 and CDR2 are DFQATT and SNEGSKA (reference sequence). The CDR3 coding sequence is TGCAGTGCTACCGAGGGACTAGCGGGAGACGAGCAGTACTTC. This gives the protein CSATEGLAGDEQYF.